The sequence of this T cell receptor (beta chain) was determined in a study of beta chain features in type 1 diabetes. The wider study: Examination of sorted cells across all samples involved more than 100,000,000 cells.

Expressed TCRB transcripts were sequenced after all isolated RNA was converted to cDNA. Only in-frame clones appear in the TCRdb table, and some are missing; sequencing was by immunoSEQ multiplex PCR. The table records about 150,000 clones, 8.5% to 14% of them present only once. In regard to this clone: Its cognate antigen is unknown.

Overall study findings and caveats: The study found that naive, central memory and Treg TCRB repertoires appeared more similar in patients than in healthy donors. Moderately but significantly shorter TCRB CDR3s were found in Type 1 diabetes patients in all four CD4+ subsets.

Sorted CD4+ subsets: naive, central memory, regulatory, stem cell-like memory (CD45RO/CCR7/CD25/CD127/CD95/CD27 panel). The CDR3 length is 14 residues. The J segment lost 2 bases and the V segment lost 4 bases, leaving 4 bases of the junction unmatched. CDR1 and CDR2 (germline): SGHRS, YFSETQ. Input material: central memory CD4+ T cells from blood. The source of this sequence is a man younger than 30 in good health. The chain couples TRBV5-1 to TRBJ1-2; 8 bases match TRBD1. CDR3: CASSPDRANYGYTF. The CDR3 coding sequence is TGCGCCAGCAGCCCGGACAGGGCGAACTATGGCTACACCTTC. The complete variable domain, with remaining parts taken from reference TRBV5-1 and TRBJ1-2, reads KAGVTQTPRYLIKTRGQQVTLSCSPISGHRSVSWYQQTPGQGLQFLFEYFSETQRNKGNFPGRFSGRQFSNSRSEMNVSTLELGDSALYLCASSPDRANYGYTFGSGTRLTVV.